These 19 T cell receptor beta chains originate from one sample sequenced in a study of CD8 T cells in Susac syndrome. A quantity of about 0.5 to 1 ug RNA underwent reverse transcription using random hexamers. TCRdb reprocessed the immunoSEQ multiplex PCR reads with MiXCR, giving one entry per CDR3 protein. The sample has more than 75,000 distinct CDR3 sequences; about 94% are singletons. Material: CD8+ T cells from PBMCs. These receptors were obtained from a human donor in good health.

The chain employs TRBV6-1 and TRBJ2-7; 13 bases align to TRBD2. Germline trimming cut 7 bases from V and 3 bases from J; bases unmatched to any gene: 6. Germline values: CDR1 MNHNS, CDR2 SASEGT. The CDR3 runs 15 residues. In DNA form, the CDR3 reads TGTGCCAGCACGGGACTAGCGGGAAGTAGCTACGAGCAGTACGTC. Its protein product is CASTGLAGSSYEQYV.

This chain connects TRBV7-8 to TRBJ2-7, with TRBD1 as a possible D gene (6 bases). The CDR3 is 13 amino acids. Germline CDR1 and CDR2: SGHVS and FQNEAQ. Trimming took 4 bases from V and 2 from J, leaving 9 bases between them. CDR3 in amino acids: CASSYRVAYEQYF. In nucleotides, the CDR3 is TGTGCCAGCAGCTACAGGGTTGCCTACGAGCAGTACTTC.

V and J are TRBV28 and TRBJ1-2, with TRBD1 as a possible D gene (5 bases). The CDR3 sequence is 16 residues long. Trimming pared 5 bases from V and 4 bases from J, leaving 20 bases between. The V gene's germline CDR1 is MDHEN and CDR2 SYDVKM. The CDR3 spells CASSPGHLPYGYGYTF. The CDR3 coding sequence is TGTGCCAGCAGTCCCGGACACCTGCCCTACGGCTATGGCTACACCTTC.

The V call is TRBV5-1, the J call TRBJ2-2; TRBD2 matches 14 bases. Germline V lookup: CDR1 SGHRS, CDR2 YFSETQ. This CDR3 is built from 17 residues. Unmatched junction bases numbered 4, after V lost 4 bases and J lost 2 bases. The CDR3 nucleotides read TGCGCCAGCAGCCAGGGACTAGCGGGGGTCAACACCGGGGAGCTGTTTTTT. Its protein is CASSQGLAGVNTGELFF.

The gene calls are TRBV7-2 and TRBJ2-7; possible D gene TRBD1, 6 bases. This CDR3 region has 15 residues. CDR1 SGHTA and CDR2 FQGNSA come from the germline V gene. Trimming took off 1 base at V and 3 bases at J, with 13 bases between the two ends. CDR3 loop: CASSLDAGEVYEQYF. The CDR3 DNA reads as TGTGCCAGCAGCTTAGATGCAGGGGAAGTCTACGAGCAGTACTTC. Full variable domain (missing parts from reference TRBV7-2 and TRBJ2-7): GAGVSQSPSNKVTEKGKDVELRCDPISGHTALYWYRQSLGQGLEFLIYFQGNSAPDKSGLPSDRFSAERTGGSVSTLTIQRTQQEDSAVYLCASSLDAGEVYEQYFGPGTRLTVT.

V and J are TRBV11-2 and TRBJ2-7; D possibly corresponds to TRBD1 (6 bases). V was shortened by 5 bases and J by 13 bases, with 18 bases between the two germline ends. This CDR3 spans 12 amino acids. CDR1 SGHAT and CDR2 FQNNGV come from the germline V gene. The chain's CDR3 is CASSPGQGQSYF. Here the CDR3 DNA reads TGTGCCAGCAGCCCGGGACAAGGGCAATCATACTTC.

The chain uses TRBV7-9 and TRBJ2-7, with no clear D. V dropped 3 bases and J dropped 5 bases, with 8 bases sitting between them. CDR3 length: 12 residues. Germline V gene sequence: CDR1 SEHNR, CDR2 FQNEAQ (reference sequence). CDR3 protein: CASSFGVDEQYF. The CDR3 coding sequence is TGTGCCAGCAGCTTTGGGGTTGACGAGCAGTACTTC.

The rearrangement links TRBV20-1 to TRBJ1-2, with unresolved D. V gave up 6 bases and J gave up 6 bases, with 5 bases separating them. Germline V lookup: CDR1 DFQATT, CDR2 SNEGSKA (reference sequence). The CDR3 has 9 residues. CDR3 in amino acids: CSAPNGYTF. The CDR3, as DNA: TGCAGTGCCCCGAATGGCTACACCTTC.

The chain uses TRBV4-1 and TRBJ2-1; D possibly corresponds to TRBD2 (6 bases). Per the germline V gene, CDR1 is MGHRA and CDR2 is YSYEKL. V was clipped by 4 bases and J by 4 bases, with 23 bases between them. This CDR3 is built from 18 residues. In nucleotides, the CDR3 is TGCGCCAGCAGCCCCGGGGGTAGCCCCAACCCACGTTACAATGAGCAGTTCTTC. This gives the protein CASSPGGSPNPRYNEQFF.

V gene TRBV6-2 or TRBV6-3 combines with J gene TRBJ1-1; no definite D call. The CDR3 loop spans 12 amino acids. V lost 5 bases and J 5 bases, leaving 9 bases between the germline ends. Germline CDR1 reads MNHEY; CDR2 reads SVGEGT. CDR3 sequence: CASSPAWTEAFF. CDR3 in DNA: TGTGCCAGCAGTCCCGCGTGGACTGAAGCTTTCTTT.

This rearrangement joins TRBV28 to TRBJ2-3; D possibly corresponds to TRBD1 (7 bases). The germline CDR1 and CDR2 sequences are MDHEN and SYDVKM. V was shortened by 8 bases and J by 4 bases, with 16 bases between the two germline ends. CDR3 size: 14 residues. CDR3 sequence: CASLAVRGPDTQYF. The CDR3 DNA sequence: TGTGCCAGCTTAGCGGTTAGGGGGCCAGATACGCAGTATTTT.

This clonotype was found once. The J gene is TRBJ2-5, the V gene TRBV20-1; D gene ambiguous. V gave up 3 bases and J gave up 2 bases, with 13 bases separating them. The length of the CDR3 is 14 residues. The germline CDR1 and CDR2 sequences are DFQATT and SNEGSKA (reference sequence). The CDR3 DNA follows: TGCAGTGCTAGGATAGGTGCCCCTCAAGAGACCCAGTACTTC. It codes for CSARIGAPQETQYF.

The chain carries TRBV28 and TRBJ2-7, with 10 bases that match TRBD2. CDR1 and CDR2 from the germline V gene are MDHEN and SYDVKM. Germline trimming cut 4 bases from V and 0 bases from J; bases unmatched to any gene: 3. This CDR3 has 15 amino acids. Written as DNA, the CDR3 is TGTGCCAGCAGTTCCCGACTAGCGGGCTCCTACGAGCAGTACGTC. Its protein is CASSSRLAGSYEQYV.

This clonotype was observed a handful of times. This sequence joins TRBV29-1 and TRBJ2-2, with D tentatively TRBD2 (5 bases). Trimming left V 5 bases short and J 5 bases short, with 6 bases between. Looked up from germline, CDR1 is SQVTM and CDR2 is ANQGSEA. This CDR3 is 11 amino acids long. The CDR3 is CSVSGTGELFF. The CDR3 nucleotides are TGCAGCGTTTCGGGGACCGGGGAGCTGTTTTTT.

J is TRBJ1-2 and V is TRBV27; TRBD1 is a possible D gene (5 bases). The CDR3 consists of 14 residues. Trimming took off 5 bases at V and 6 bases at J, with 16 bases between the two ends. CDR1 and CDR2 from the germline V gene are MNHEY and SMNVEV (reference sequence). The CDR3 protein is CASSRQGRSNGYTF. The CDR3 coding sequence is TGTGCCAGCAGTAGGCAGGGAAGGTCTAATGGCTACACCTTC.

V and J are TRBV4-1 and TRBJ2-3; maybe TRBD2 (6 bases). V lost 0 bases and J lost 3, with 7 bases in between. The CDR3 loop spans 14 amino acids. CDR1 is MGHRA, CDR2 YSYEKL, per germline. CDR3 sequence: CASSQELATDTQYF. The CDR3 DNA sequence: TGCGCCAGCAGCCAAGAACTAGCTACAGATACGCAGTATTTT.

The gene calls are TRBV28 and TRBJ1-5; D gene uncertain. The CDR3 spans 14 residues. Per germline, CDR1 MDHEN and CDR2 SYDVKM. V lost 10 bases to trimming and J lost 1 base, with 14 bases between them. The CDR3 sequence is CATGLAASNQPQHF. The DNA of the CDR3 is TGTGCCACCGGTCTCGCCGCGAGCAATCAGCCCCAGCATTTT.

This chain uses TRBV20-1 with TRBJ2-3; 11 positions agree with TRBD2. Trimming took 4 bases from V and 1 from J; bases not matched to a gene: 7. The CDR3 extends over 16 amino acids. CDR1 and CDR2 (germline): DFQATT, SNEGSKA (reference sequence). CDR3 loop: CSAIISGRAGTDTQYF. The CDR3 DNA is TGCAGTGCTATTATTAGCGGGAGGGCCGGCACAGATACGCAGTATTTT.

The J gene is TRBJ1-5, the V gene TRBV5-1; D might be TRBD1 (5 bases). Germline assignment: CDR1 SGHRS and CDR2 YFSETQ. The CDR3 length is 14 residues. The V end lost 0 bases, the J end lost 5 bases, and 9 bases lay between the germline ends. The CDR3 coding sequence is TGCGCCAGCAGCTTGGGGACACTTGATCAGCCCCAGCATTTT. Translated, it gives CASSLGTLDQPQHF.